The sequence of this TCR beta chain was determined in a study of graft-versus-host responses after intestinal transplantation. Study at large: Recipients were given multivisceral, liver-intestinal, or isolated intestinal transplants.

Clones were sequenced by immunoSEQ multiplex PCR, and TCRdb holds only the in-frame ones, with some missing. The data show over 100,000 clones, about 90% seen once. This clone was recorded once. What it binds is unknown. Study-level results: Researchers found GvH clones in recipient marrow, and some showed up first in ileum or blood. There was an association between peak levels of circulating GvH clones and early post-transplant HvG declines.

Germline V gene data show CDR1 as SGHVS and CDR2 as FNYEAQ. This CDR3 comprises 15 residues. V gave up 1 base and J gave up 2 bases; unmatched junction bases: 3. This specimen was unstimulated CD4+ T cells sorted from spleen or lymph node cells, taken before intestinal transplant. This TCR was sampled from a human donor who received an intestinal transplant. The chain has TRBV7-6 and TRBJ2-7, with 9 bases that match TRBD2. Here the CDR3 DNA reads TGTGCCAGCAGCTTAGATAGCGGGAGACCCTACGAGCAGTACTTC. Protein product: CASSLDSGRPYEQYF.